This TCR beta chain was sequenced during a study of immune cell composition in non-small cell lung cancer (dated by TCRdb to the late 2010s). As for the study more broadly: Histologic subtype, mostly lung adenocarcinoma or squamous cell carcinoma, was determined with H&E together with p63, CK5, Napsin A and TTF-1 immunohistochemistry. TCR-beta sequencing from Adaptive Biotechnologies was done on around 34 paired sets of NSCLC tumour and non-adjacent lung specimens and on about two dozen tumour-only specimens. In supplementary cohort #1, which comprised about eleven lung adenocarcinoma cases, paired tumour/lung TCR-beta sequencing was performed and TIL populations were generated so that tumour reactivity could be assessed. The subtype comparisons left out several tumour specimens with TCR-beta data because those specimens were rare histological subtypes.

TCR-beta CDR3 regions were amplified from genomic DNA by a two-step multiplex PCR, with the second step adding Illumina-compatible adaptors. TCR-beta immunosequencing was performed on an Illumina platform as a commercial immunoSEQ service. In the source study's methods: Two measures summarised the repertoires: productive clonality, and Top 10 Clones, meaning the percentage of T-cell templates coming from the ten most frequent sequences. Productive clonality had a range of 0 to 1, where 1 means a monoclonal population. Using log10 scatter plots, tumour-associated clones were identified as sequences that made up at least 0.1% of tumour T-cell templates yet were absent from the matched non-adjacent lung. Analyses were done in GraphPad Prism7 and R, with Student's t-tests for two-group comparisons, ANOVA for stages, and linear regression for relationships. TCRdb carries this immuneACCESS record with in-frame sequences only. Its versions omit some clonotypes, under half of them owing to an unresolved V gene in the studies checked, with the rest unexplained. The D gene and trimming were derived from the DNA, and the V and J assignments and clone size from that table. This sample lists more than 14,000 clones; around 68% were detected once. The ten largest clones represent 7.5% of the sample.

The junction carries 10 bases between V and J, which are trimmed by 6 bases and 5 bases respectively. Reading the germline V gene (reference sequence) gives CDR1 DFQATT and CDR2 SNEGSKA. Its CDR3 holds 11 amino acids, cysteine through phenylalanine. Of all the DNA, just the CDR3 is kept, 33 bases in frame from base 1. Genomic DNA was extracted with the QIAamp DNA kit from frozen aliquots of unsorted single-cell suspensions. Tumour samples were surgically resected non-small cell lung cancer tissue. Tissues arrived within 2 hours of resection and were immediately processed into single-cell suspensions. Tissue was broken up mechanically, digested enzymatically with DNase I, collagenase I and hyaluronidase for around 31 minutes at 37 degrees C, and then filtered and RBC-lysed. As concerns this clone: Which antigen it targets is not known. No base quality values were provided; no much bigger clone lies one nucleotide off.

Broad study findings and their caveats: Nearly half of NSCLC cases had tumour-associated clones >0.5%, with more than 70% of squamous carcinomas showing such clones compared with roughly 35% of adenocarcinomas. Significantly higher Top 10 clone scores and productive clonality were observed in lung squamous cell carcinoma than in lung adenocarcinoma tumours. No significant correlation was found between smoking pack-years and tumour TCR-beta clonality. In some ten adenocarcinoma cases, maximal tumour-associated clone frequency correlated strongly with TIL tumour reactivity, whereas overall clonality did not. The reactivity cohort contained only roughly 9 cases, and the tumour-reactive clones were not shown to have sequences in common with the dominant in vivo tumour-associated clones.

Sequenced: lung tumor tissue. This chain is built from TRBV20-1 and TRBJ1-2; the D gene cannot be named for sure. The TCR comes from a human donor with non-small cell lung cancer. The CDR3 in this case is CSAAGGYGYTF. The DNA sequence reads TGCAGTGCCGCAGGCGGGTATGGCTACACCTTC.